This T cell receptor beta chain was recorded in a study of early T cells in non-severe SARS-CoV-2 infection. Whole-study context: Chains stayed unpaired after sequencing of bulk RNA from unsorted whole blood.

V gave up 5 bases and J gave up 7 bases; unmatched junction bases: 6. The CDR3 runs to 14 residues. This clonotype showed up many times. TCRdb re-derived calls from the 5' RACE reads in MiXCR, one entry per CDR3 protein. The data contain under 60,000 distinct CDR3 sequences, 9.3% of them singletons. This clonotype was sampled from an adult who was a healthcare worker with PCR-confirmed SARS-CoV-2 infection or an uninfected control (not recorded which). V usage is TRBV12-3 or TRBV12-4 and J usage is TRBJ1-2, with TRBD1 matching over 11 bases. The sample was whole blood. Here the CDR3 reads CASSTGQGAVGYTF. The CDR3 DNA reads as TGTGCCAGCAGTACCGGACAGGGGGCTGTTGGCTACACCTTC.